In this sample, the clone carrying this TCR beta chain turned up a few times. As the library was built, unique molecular identifiers were attached to individual cDNA molecules. Using its own MiXCR run on the 5' RACE reads, TCRdb lists one record per CDR3 protein. The table has 130,000 or so distinct CDR3 sequences, roughly 4% seen once. The sample comes from a study of human T cells and chemical hapten exposure. After removal of 5 bases from V and 7 bases from J, the junction contained 11 bases not matched to a gene. Germline V gene lookup returns CDR1 SEHNR and CDR2 FQNEAQ (reference sequence). The CDR3 covers 16 residues. Someone pulled total RNA out of unfractionated whole blood.

The receptor's source is a female donor in good health. The V call is TRBV7-9, the J call TRBJ1-4, with 9 bases aligning to TRBD1. The CDR3 loop is CASSSPTGGLGEKLFF. CDR3 bases: TGTGCCAGCAGCAGCCCTACAGGGGGCCTAGGTGAAAAACTGTTTTTT.